This T cell receptor beta chain is drawn from a study of T-cell reconstitution after alpha-beta-depleted transplantation in children. Study results and limitations: Fresh T-cell production supplied most of the T-cell counts and diversity seen one year after transplant. Surviving recipient T cells and thymic progenitors accounted for the high day-60 TCRbeta diversity observed in some patients. At around two months after transplant, the alpha-beta T cells were reportedly derived from several hundred expanded clones that came from non-depleted graft cells.

In germline, CDR1 is MDHEN, CDR2 SYDVKM. The germline V and J ends were trimmed by 3 bases and 2 bases, with 18 bases remaining between them. This CDR3 is built from 17 residues. This clonotype was seen many times. Its antigen remains unidentified. Using unique molecular identifiers, the investigators prepared the TCRbeta library. TCRdb passed the PCR reads through MiXCR, listing each CDR3 protein once. The table shows about 200,000 distinct CDR3 sequences, with 6.3% occurring only once. This sequence was found in a girl in the first two years of life with combined immunodeficiency, due to receive a stem cell transplant. The chain uses TRBV28 and TRBJ2-3; weak D call: TRBD2 (6 bases). The sample in question was PBMCs, obtained before TCRalphabeta/CD19-depleted stem cell transplant. The CDR3 bases are TGTGCCAGCAGTTTGTGGGGGGTAAGGACCCTCACAGATACGCAGTATTTT. This encodes CASSLWGVRTLTDTQYF.